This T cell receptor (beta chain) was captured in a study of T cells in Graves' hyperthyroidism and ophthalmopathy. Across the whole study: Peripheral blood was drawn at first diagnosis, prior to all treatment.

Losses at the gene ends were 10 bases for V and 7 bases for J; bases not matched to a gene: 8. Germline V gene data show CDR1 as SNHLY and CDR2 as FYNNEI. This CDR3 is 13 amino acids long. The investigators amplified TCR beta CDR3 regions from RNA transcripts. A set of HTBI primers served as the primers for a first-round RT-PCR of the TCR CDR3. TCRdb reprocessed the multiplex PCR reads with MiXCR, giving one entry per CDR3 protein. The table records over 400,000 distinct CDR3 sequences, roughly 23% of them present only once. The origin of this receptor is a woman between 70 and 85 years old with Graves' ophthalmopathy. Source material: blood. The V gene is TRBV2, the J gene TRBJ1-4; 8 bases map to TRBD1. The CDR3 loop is CATGDRGGEKLFF. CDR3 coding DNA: TGTGCCACCGGCGACAGGGGCGGTGAAAAACTGTTTTTT.